This T cell receptor (beta chain) derives from a study of blood T cell repertoires in COVID-19. CDR3 length: 12 residues. The V gene end was trimmed by 4 bases and the J gene end by 10 bases; junction bases not matched to a gene: 9. Germline values: CDR1 GTSNPN, CDR2 SVGIG (reference sequence). Source study methods: Researchers report that nucleated cell counts were estimated from reference gene primer amplification. Profiling relied on immunoSEQ multiplex PCR, and the TCRdb table lists in-frame clones only, not all of them. V and J calls and clone size are copied from that table; D and trimming were computed from the DNA. Among 300,000 to 400,000 clones listed, approximately 90% were seen once.

The chain employs TRBV30 and TRBJ1-1, with 7 bases fitting TRBD1. Sequencing input: PBMCs or T cells enriched from blood (not recorded which). This sequence originates from a woman in her 30s with acute COVID-19. CDR3 sequence: CAWNEGAPVAFF. The DNA of the CDR3 is TGTGCCTGGAACGAGGGGGCACCGGTAGCTTTCTTT. Looking up the rest from reference TRBV30 and TRBJ1-1 gives the full variable domain: SQTIHQWPATLVQPVGSPLSLECTVEGTSNPNLYWYRQAAGRGLQLLFYSVGIGQISSEVPQNLSASRPQDRQFILSSKKLLLSDSGFYLCAWNEGAPVAFFGQGTRLTVV.